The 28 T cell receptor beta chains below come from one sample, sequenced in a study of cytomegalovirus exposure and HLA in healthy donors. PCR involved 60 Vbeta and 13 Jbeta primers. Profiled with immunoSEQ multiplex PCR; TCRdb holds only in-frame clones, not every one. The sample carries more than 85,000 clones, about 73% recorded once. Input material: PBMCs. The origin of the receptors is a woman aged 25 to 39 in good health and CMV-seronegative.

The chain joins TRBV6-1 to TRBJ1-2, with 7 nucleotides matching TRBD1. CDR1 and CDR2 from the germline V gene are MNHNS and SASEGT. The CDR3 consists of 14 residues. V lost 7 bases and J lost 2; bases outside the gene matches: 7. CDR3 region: CASNLDRANYGYTF. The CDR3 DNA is TGTGCCAGCAACCTTGACAGGGCCAACTATGGCTACACCTTC.

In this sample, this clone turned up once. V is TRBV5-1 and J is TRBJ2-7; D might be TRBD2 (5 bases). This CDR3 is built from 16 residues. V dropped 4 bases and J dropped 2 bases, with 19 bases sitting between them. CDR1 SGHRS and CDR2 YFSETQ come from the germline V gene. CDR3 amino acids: CASSTGLAAYTYEQYF. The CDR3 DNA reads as TGCGCCAGCAGCACCGGACTCGCTGCCTACACCTACGAGCAGTACTTC.

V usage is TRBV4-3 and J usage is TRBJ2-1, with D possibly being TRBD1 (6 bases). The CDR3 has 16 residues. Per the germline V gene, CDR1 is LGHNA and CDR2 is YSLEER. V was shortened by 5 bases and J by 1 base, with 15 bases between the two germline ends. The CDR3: CASSLQWGTSYNEQFF. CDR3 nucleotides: TGCGCCAGCAGCTTACAATGGGGGACATCCTACAATGAGCAGTTCTTC.

This CDR3 reads CASGLAGGPNTQYF. In nucleotides, the CDR3 is TGTGCCAGCGGACTAGCGGGAGGGCCCAATACGCAGTATTTT. V is TRBV6-1 and J is TRBJ2-3, with TRBD2 matching 15 bases. CDR1 MNHNS and CDR2 SASEGT come from the germline V gene. The CDR3 covers 14 residues. V dropped 8 bases and J dropped 7; count of bases not matched to a gene: 4.

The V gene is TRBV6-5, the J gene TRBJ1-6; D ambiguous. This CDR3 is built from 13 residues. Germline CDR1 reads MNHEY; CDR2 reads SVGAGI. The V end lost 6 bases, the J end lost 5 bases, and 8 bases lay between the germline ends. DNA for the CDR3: TGTGCCAGCAGACAGTCTAATAATTCACCCCTCCACTTT. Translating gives CASRQSNNSPLHF.

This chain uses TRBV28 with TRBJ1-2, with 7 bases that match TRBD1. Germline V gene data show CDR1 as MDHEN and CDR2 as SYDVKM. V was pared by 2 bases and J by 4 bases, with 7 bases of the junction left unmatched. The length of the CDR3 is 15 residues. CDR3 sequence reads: CASSLGAGTVYGYTF. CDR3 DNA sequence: TGTGCCAGCAGTTTAGGGGCGGGGACAGTCTATGGCTACACCTTC.

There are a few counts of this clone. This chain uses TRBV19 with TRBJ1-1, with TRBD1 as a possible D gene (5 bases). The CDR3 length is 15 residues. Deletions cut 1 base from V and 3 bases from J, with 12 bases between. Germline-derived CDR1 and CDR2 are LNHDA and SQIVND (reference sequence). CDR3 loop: CASSIGGTGDTEAFF. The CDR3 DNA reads TGTGCCAGTAGTATAGGGGGTACAGGAGACACTGAAGCTTTCTTT.

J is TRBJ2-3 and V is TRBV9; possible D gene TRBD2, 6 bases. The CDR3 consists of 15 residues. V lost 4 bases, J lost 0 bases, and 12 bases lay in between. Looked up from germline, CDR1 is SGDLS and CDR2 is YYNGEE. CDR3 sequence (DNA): TGTGCCAGCAGCTTGGGACTCCCAAGCACAGATACGCAGTATTTT. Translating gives CASSLGLPSTDTQYF.

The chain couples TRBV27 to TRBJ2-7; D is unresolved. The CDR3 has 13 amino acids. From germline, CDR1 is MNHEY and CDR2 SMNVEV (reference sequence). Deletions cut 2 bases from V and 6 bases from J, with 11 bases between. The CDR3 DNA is TGTGCCAGCAGTTTAGACGCTAGGCGCGAGCAGTACTTC. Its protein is CASSLDARREQYF.

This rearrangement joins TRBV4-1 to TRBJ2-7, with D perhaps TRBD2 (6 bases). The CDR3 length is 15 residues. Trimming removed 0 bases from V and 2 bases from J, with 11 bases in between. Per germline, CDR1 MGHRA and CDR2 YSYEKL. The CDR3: CASSQDSGVAYEQYF. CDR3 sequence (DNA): TGCGCCAGCAGCCAAGATTCGGGAGTGGCCTACGAGCAGTACTTC.

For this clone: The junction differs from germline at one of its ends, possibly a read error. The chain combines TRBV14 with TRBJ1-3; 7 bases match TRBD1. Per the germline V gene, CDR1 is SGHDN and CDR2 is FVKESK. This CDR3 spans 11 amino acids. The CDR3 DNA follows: TGTGCCAGCAGACAAAGACAGGGTACGGATTTT. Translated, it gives CASRQRQGTDF.

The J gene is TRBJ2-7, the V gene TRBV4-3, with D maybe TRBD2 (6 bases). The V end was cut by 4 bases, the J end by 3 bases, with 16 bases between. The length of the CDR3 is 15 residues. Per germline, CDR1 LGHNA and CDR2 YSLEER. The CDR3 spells CASSRRWRGRYEQYF. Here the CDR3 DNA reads TGCGCCAGCAGCCGAAGGTGGCGGGGCCGCTACGAGCAGTACTTC.

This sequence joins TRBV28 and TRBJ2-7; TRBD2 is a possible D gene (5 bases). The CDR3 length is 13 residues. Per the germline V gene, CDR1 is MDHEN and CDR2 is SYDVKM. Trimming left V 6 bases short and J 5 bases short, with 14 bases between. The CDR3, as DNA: TGTGCCAGCAGCGGGATACGTATTCACGAGCAGTACTTC. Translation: CASSGIRIHEQYF.

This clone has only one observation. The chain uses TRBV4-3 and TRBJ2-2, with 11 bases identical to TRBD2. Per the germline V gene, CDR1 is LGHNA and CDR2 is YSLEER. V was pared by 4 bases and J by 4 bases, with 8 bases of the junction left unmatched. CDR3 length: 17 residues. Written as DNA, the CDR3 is TGCGCCAGCAGCCCTACTAGCGGGAGTTTCCGCACCGGGGAGCTGTTTTTT. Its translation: CASSPTSGSFRTGELFF.

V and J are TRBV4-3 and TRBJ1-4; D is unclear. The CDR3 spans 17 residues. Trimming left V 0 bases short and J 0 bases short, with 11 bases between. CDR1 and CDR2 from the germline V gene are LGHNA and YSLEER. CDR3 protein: CASSQDRRVATNEKLFF. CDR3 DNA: TGCGCCAGCAGCCAAGATCGTCGTGTTGCAACTAATGAAAAACTGTTTTTT.

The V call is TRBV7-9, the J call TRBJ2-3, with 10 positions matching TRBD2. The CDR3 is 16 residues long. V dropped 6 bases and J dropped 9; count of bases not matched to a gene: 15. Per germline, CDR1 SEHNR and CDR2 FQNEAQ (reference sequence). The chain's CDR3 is CASSSLAGEGTWTQYF. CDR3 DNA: TGTGCCAGCAGTTCGCTAGCGGGAGAAGGCACTTGGACGCAGTATTTT. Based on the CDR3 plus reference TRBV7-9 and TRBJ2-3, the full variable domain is DTGVSQNPRHKITKRGQNVTFRCDPISEHNRLYWYRQTLGQGPEFLTYFQNEAQLEKSRLLSDRFSAERPKGSFSTLEIQRTEQGDSAMYLCASSSLAGEGTWTQYFGPGTRLTVL.

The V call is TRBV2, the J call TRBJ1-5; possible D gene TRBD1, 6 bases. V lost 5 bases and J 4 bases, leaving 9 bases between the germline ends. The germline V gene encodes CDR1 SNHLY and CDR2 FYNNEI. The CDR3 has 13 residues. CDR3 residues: CASSLQGNQPQHF. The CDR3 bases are TGTGCCAGCAGTCTACAGGGTAATCAGCCCCAGCATTTT.

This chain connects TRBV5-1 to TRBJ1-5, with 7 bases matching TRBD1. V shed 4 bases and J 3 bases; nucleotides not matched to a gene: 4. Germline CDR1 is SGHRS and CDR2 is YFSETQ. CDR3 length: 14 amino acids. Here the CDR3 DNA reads TGCGCCAGCAGCACCGGACAGGACAATCAGCCCCAGCATTTT. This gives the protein CASSTGQDNQPQHF.

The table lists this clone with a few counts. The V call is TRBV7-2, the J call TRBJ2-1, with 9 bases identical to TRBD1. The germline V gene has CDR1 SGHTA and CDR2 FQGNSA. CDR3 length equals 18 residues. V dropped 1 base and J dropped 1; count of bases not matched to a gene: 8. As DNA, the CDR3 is TGTGCCAGCAGCTTAGTCGGGACAGGGTCCGTTTCCTACAATGAGCAGTTCTTC. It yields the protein CASSLVGTGSVSYNEQFF.

CDR3 bases: TGTGCCAGCAGTTTGTTAGCGGGGGCAGGGGAGACCCAGTACTTC. It is translated as CASSLLAGAGETQYF. V gene TRBV28 combines with J gene TRBJ2-5; 9 nucleotides line up with TRBD2. CDR1 MDHEN and CDR2 SYDVKM come from the germline V gene. This CDR3 region has 15 residues. V shed 3 bases and J 5 bases; nucleotides not matched to a gene: 7.

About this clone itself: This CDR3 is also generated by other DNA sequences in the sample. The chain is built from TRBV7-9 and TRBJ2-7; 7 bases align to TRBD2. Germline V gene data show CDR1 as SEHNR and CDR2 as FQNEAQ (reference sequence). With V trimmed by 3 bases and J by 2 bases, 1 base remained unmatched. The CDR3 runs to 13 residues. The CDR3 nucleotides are TGTGCCAGCAGCTTGGCGGGGGCCTACGAGCAGTACTTC. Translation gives CASSLAGAYEQYF. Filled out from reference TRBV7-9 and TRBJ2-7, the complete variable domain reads DTGVSQNPRHKITKRGQNVTFRCDPISEHNRLYWYRQTLGQGPEFLTYFQNEAQLEKSRLLSDRFSAERPKGSFSTLEIQRTEQGDSAMYLCASSLAGAYEQYFGPGTRLTVT.

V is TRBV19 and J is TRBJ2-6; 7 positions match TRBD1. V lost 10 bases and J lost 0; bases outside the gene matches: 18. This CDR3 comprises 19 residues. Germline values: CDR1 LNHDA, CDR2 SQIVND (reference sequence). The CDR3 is CATTTDPGQTFSGANVLTF. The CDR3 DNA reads TGTGCCACCACGACTGATCCGGGACAGACATTCTCTGGGGCCAACGTCCTGACTTTC.

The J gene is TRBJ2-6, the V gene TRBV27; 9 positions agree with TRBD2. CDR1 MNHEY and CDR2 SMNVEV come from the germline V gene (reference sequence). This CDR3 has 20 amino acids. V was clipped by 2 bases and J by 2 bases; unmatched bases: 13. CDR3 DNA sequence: TGTGCCAGCAGTTTAAGTCTGAGTCTAGCGGGGATTGCTGGGGCCAACGTCCTGACTTTC. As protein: CASSLSLSLAGIAGANVLTF.

CDR3 protein: CASSPRDRATNEKLFF. In DNA form, the CDR3 reads TGTGCCAGCAGCCCCCGGGACAGAGCAACTAATGAAAAACTGTTTTTT. The chain uses TRBV4-2 and TRBJ1-4, with 7 bases aligning to TRBD1. The J segment lost 0 bases and the V segment lost 4 bases, leaving 5 bases of the junction unmatched. The CDR3 covers 16 residues. The germline V gene encodes CDR1 LGHNA and CDR2 YNFKEQ.

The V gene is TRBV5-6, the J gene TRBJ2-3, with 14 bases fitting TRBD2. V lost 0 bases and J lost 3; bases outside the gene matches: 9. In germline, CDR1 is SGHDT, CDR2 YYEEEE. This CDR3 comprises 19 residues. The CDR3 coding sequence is TGTGCCAGCAGCTTGGGACTAGCGGGAGGGCCGCGAGGTACAGATACGCAGTATTTT. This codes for CASSLGLAGGPRGTDTQYF.

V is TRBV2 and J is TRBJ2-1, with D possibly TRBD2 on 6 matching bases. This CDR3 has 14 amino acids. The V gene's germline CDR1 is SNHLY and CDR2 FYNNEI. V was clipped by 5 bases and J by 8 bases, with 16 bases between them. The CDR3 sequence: CASSWDRRVDEQFF. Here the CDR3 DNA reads TGTGCCAGCAGTTGGGACCGGAGGGTGGATGAGCAGTTCTTC.

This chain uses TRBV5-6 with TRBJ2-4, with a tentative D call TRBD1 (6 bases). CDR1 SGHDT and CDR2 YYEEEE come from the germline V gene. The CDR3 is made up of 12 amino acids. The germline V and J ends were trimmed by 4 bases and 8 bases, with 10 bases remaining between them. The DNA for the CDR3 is TGTGCCAGCAGCCAGGGGTCATACATTCAGTACTTC. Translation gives CASSQGSYIQYF. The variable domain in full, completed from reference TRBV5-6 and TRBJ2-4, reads DAGVTQSPTHLIKTRGQQVTLRCSPKSGHDTVSWYQQALGQGPQFIFQYYEEEERQRGNFPDRFSGHQFPNYSSELNVNALLLGDSALYLCASSQGSYIQYFGAGTRLSVL.

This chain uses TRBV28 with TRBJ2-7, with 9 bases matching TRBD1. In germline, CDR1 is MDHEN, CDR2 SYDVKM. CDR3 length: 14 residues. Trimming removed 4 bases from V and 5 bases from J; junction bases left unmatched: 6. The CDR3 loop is CASSSPGQGHEQYF. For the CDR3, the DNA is TGTGCCAGCAGTTCGCCGGGACAGGGCCACGAGCAGTACTTC.